The 7 T cell receptor beta chains below all came from one sample that was sequenced in a study of T cell changes during pregnancy in multiple sclerosis (dated by TCRdb to about 2019). The library was prepared using the immunoSEQ multiplex PCR assay. TCRdb re-hosts the immuneACCESS table, in-frame sequences only. Its copies lack some clones; in the studies checked, an unresolved V gene accounts for under half of them, and the cause for the rest is not known. A total of 85,000 to 100,000 clones appear in this sample, under 95% of them only once. 0.9% to 0.95% of the sample goes to the ten largest clones. Sequenced here: peripheral blood, sampled before pregnancy. The receptors come from a female donor with multiple sclerosis, enrolled in a pregnancy study.

The V call is TRBV15, the J call TRBJ2-7; 8 bases agree with TRBD2. The CDR3 sequence is 13 residues long. The germline V gene has CDR1 LNHNV and CDR2 YYDKDF (reference sequence). V lost 4 bases to trimming and J lost 2 bases; unmatched junction nucleotides: 1. CDR3 sequence: CATSTGRAYEQYF. The CDR3 bases are TGTGCCACCAGCACCGGGAGGGCCTACGAGCAGTACTTC.

This clone appeared a single time. The chain uses TRBV2 and TRBJ1-4; D is possibly TRBD1 (5 bases). CDR3 length: 16 amino acids. Between the trimmed V and J ends, which lost 11 bases and 0 bases, there was a span of 19 bases. Per germline, CDR1 SNHLY and CDR2 FYNNEI. CDR3 protein: CASKGRGGATNEKLFF. For the CDR3, the DNA is TGTGCCTCCAAGGGAAGGGGTGGTGCAACTAATGAAAAACTGTTTTTT.

The chain joins TRBV4-2 to TRBJ2-7; 7 positions agree with TRBD2. The germline V gene has CDR1 LGHNA and CDR2 YNFKEQ. After removal of 0 bases from V and 7 bases from J, the junction contained 12 bases not matched to a gene. There are 16 residues in the CDR3. DNA for the CDR3: TGTGCCAGCAGCCAAGATGCTGCGGGAGTTTCGTGGGAGCAGTACTTC. This translates into CASSQDAAGVSWEQYF.

Turning to this clone: One end of the junction is discordant with germline, which a read error may explain. The gene calls are TRBV7-7 and TRBJ2-7; 8 bases are shared with TRBD2. CDR3 length: 15 residues. CDR1 SSHAT and CDR2 FNYEAQ come from the germline V gene (reference sequence). Here the CDR3 DNA reads TGTGCCAGCACCTTAGATCTAGCGGGCCTATACGAGCAGTACTTC. Its translation is CASTLDLAGLYEQYF. The whole variable domain, remainder taken from reference TRBV7-7 and TRBJ2-7, is GAGVSQSPRYKVTKRGQDVTLRCDPISSHATLYWYQQALGQGPEFLTYFNYEAQPDKSGLPSDRFSAERPEGSISTLTIQRTEQRDSAMYRCASTLDLAGLYEQYFGPGTRLTVT.

The chain employs TRBV10-3 and TRBJ1-2; TRBD1 is a possible D gene (5 bases). Trimming stripped 0 bases from V and 8 bases from J, with 22 bases between. The CDR3 has 17 amino acids. Germline CDR1 and CDR2: ENHRY and SYGVKD. The CDR3 sequence is CAISESGGTGGTQGYTF. The CDR3, as DNA: TGTGCCATCAGTGAGTCCGGAGGGACCGGGGGGACGCAGGGCTACACCTTC.

This clone was observed a single time. V gene TRBV7-2 combines with J gene TRBJ2-1; 11 bases match TRBD2. Trimming at V came to 10 bases and at J to 4 bases, leaving 9 bases not matched to a gene. The germline V gene encodes CDR1 SGHTA and CDR2 FQGNSA. The CDR3 totals 15 residues. The CDR3 DNA reads as TGTGCCACCCGAAGAGGGACTAGCGGATACAATGAGCAGTTCTTC. Its protein product is CATRRGTSGYNEQFF.

The rearrangement joins TRBV6-5 to TRBJ2-3, with unresolved D. Germline V gives CDR1 MNHEY, CDR2 SVGAGI. The V end was cut by 0 bases, the J end by 1 base, with 5 bases between. The CDR3 spans 14 residues. As DNA, the CDR3 is TGTGCCAGCAGTTACTCATCGGGCACAGATACGCAGTATTTT. Translating it yields CASSYSSGTDTQYF.